This is a list of T cell receptor beta chains from one sample in a study of Ad26.COV2.S vaccination and SARS-CoV-2 variants. The protocol was immunoSEQ multiplex PCR, while the TCRdb copy is restricted to in-frame clones and leaves out a portion. The sample lists roughly 420,000 clones, around 89% seen once, with approximately 4% in the top ten. The sequencing used peripheral blood, collected in a trial of Ad26.COV2.S vaccine versus placebo. The receptor set was obtained from a person between 18 and 59 years old who received the Ad26.COV2.S COVID-19 vaccine or a placebo. The CDR3 runs from the conserved cysteine through the conserved F or W. A D gene is named only where the DNA matches it firmly. Expanded clones are given a class, and other clones once, few, many or no size at all.

j_call clone_size d_call v_call cdr3_aa cdr3_nt
TRBJ2-1 NA NA TRBV7-3 CASSLRGSSYNEQFF TGTGCCAGCAGCTTACGCGGCAGCTCCTACAATGAGCAGTTCTTC
TRBJ1-5 NA NA TRBV7-2 CASSLPGGQPQHF TGTGCCAGCAGCTTGCCGGGAGGGCAGCCCCAGCATTTT
TRBJ1-6 NA NA TRBV6-2/TRBV6-3 CASSYGLKLSYNSPLHF TGTGCCAGCAGTTACGGGCTGAAGCTGAGCTATAATTCACCCCTCCACTTT
TRBJ2-1 NA NA TRBV2 CASSPPAFYNEQFF TGTGCCAGCAGTCCTCCTGCCTTCTACAATGAGCAGTTCTTC
TRBJ2-1 NA NA TRBV12-1 CASSWGGVSRKSYYNEQFF TGTGCCAGCAGCTGGGGGGGGGTGTCTAGAAAGTCATACTACAATGAGCAGTTCTTC
TRBJ2-3 NA TRBD1 TRBV28 CASSNYRGPGTDTQYF TGTGCCAGCAGTAACTACAGGGGGCCTGGCACAGATACGCAGTATTTT
TRBJ1-2 NA NA TRBV5-1 CASSLEGTGYTF TGCGCCAGCAGCTTGGAGGGTACGGGCTACACCTTC
TRBJ2-2 few NA TRBV7-3 CASSPTNSARGELFF TGTGCCAGCAGCCCAACGAATTCGGCCCGCGGGGAGCTGTTTTTT
TRBJ2-2 NA NA TRBV30 CAWSRPRGYGTGELFF TGTGCCTGGAGCAGGCCTAGGGGGTATGGCACCGGGGAGCTGTTTTTT
TRBJ2-1 NA NA TRBV6-5 CASSYSPGNEQFF TGTGCCAGCAGTTACTCTCCGGGCAATGAGCAGTTCTTC
TRBJ2-1 NA NA TRBV4-1 CASSQLGLIGRSKNEQFF TGCGCCAGCAGCCAACTTGGTCTAATCGGACGGAGTAAGAATGAGCAGTTCTTC
TRBJ1-4 NA NA TRBV20-1 CSARGREKLFF TGCAGTGCAAGAGGGCGCGAAAAACTGTTTTTT
TRBJ1-2 NA NA TRBV6-6 CASSFRRGSSSDGYTF TGTGCCAGCAGTTTCCGCAGGGGCTCCTCCTCTGATGGCTACACCTTC
TRBJ2-7 once TRBD2 TRBV4-3 CASSQGLAGGKTYEQYF TGCGCCAGCAGCCAGGGACTAGCGGGGGGTAAGACCTACGAGCAGTACTTC
TRBJ2-1 NA NA TRBV7-2 CASSPRTTRNEQFF TGTGCCAGCAGCCCCCGGACAACACGCAATGAGCAGTTCTTC
TRBJ2-1 NA NA TRBV19 CASSVGQSSYNEQFF TGTGCCAGTAGTGTCGGACAAAGCTCCTACAATGAGCAGTTCTTC
TRBJ2-7 NA NA TRBV28 CASSLRGRSYEQYF TGTGCCAGCAGCCTCCGTGGCCGTTCCTACGAGCAGTACTTC
TRBJ1-1 NA TRBD1 TRBV4-2 CASSQETGTDEAFF TGTGCCAGCAGCCAAGAAACCGGGACAGATGAAGCTTTCTTT
TRBJ1-5 NA NA TRBV2 CASREVAYINQPQHF TGTGCCAGCAGAGAGGTGGCCTATATTAATCAGCCCCAGCATTTT
TRBJ1-1 NA NA TRBV7-9 CASSYLVGTEAFF TGTGCCAGCAGCTACTTAGTAGGAACTGAAGCTTTCTTT
TRBJ2-7 NA TRBD1 TRBV29-1 CSVAEGDRSYEQYF TGCAGCGTTGCCGAGGGGGACAGGTCCTACGAGCAGTACTTC
TRBJ1-2 NA NA TRBV30 CAWSGGGGYTF TGTGCCTGGAGTGGGGGTGGGGGCTACACCTTC
TRBJ2-5 NA NA TRBV6-2/TRBV6-3 CASSRDSQETQYF TGTGCCAGCAGTCGGGACTCTCAAGAGACCCAGTACTTC
TRBJ2-1 NA NA TRBV10-3 CAISVLGDIGLSEQFF TGTGCCATCAGTGTGCTAGGGGACATAGGACTTTCGGAGCAGTTCTTC
TRBJ2-3 NA NA TRBV18 CASSPGTDDTQYF TGTGCCAGCTCACCCGGGACGGATGATACGCAGTATTTT
TRBJ2-2 NA TRBD1 TRBV27 CASSYRGPGELFF TGTGCCAGCAGTTACAGGGGGCCCGGGGAGCTGTTTTTT
TRBJ2-7 many TRBD1 TRBV6-5 CASSSDRGREQYF TGTGCCAGCAGTTCGGACAGGGGGCGCGAGCAGTACTTC
TRBJ2-3 NA NA TRBV3-1/TRBV3-2 CASSQEGYIGTDTQYF TGTGCCAGCAGCCAAGAGGGATATATCGGGACAGATACGCAGTATTTT
TRBJ1-1 NA NA TRBV6-6 CASGGGMRTEAFF TGTGCCAGCGGAGGGGGAATGCGGACTGAAGCTTTCTTT
TRBJ2-7 NA NA TRBV5-4 CASSSPGQSYEQYF TGTGCCAGCAGCTCCCCGGGACAAAGCTACGAGCAGTACTTC
TRBJ2-1 many NA TRBV7-6 CASSRRDSGMLEQFF TGTGCCAGCAGCCGCCGGGACTCTGGAATGTTAGAGCAGTTCTTC
TRBJ2-6 NA TRBD1 TRBV9 CASSAFGTAISGANVLTF TGTGCCAGCAGCGCCTTCGGGACAGCTATCTCTGGGGCCAACGTCCTGACTTTC
TRBJ2-7 NA NA TRBV7-9 CASSPDLSSRAYEQYF TGTGCCAGCAGCCCTGACCTCAGTAGCAGGGCCTACGAGCAGTACTTC
TRBJ1-4 few NA TRBV21-1 CASSTQVNEKLFF TGTGCCAGCAGCACACAGGTTAATGAAAAACTGTTTTTT
TRBJ1-1 NA TRBD1 TRBV28 CASSSPRDRAGDAEAFF TGTGCCAGCAGTTCCCCCCGGGACAGGGCTGGGGACGCTGAAGCTTTCTTT
TRBJ2-2 few TRBD1 TRBV2 CARQTGMNTGELFF TGTGCCAGACAGACAGGGATGAACACCGGGGAGCTGTTTTTT
TRBJ2-3 few TRBD2 TRBV5-1 CASSLVAGEPTDTQYF TGCGCCAGCAGCTTGGTAGCGGGGGAGCCCACAGATACGCAGTATTTT
TRBJ2-5 NA NA TRBV13 CASSLGSEKDTQYF TGTGCCAGCAGCTTAGGATCGGAGAAAGACACCCAGTACTTC
TRBJ2-2 few NA TRBV6-4 CASSATGGAGELFF TGTGCCAGCAGTGCAACAGGGGGGGCCGGGGAGCTGTTTTTT
TRBJ1-5 NA TRBD1 TRBV20-1 CSASGGEGAPSQHF TGCAGTGCTAGTGGGGGTGAGGGGGCTCCTTCCCAGCATTTT
TRBJ2-7 few TRBD1 TRBV19 CASSPTGGYEQYF TGTGCCAGTAGTCCGACAGGGGGGTACGAGCAGTACTTC
TRBJ2-7 NA TRBD1 TRBV29-1 CSVLKLRDRSYEQYF TGCAGCGTTTTAAAATTACGGGACAGGTCCTACGAGCAGTACTTC
TRBJ2-7 NA TRBD1 TRBV4-1 CASSQTGTGYYEQYF TGCGCCAGCAGCCAAACGGGGACAGGTTACTACGAGCAGTACTTC
TRBJ1-6 few NA TRBV5-4 CASSLESRERSPLHF TGTGCCAGCAGCTTGGAAAGCAGGGAGCGCTCACCCCTCCACTTT
TRBJ2-3 NA TRBD2 TRBV11-2 CASSSRLAGGPTDTQYF TGTGCCAGCAGCTCCCGACTAGCGGGGGGGCCAACAGATACGCAGTATTTT
TRBJ2-2 NA NA TRBV7-8 CASSLGGSGELFF TGTGCCAGCAGCTTAGGGGGGTCCGGGGAGCTGTTTTTT
TRBJ2-5 NA TRBD1 TRBV19 CASSRAGTGGEETQYF TGTGCCAGTAGTCGCGCCGGGACAGGGGGCGAGGAGACCCAGTACTTC
TRBJ1-2 once NA TRBV27 CASSLNRAYGYTF TGTGCCAGCAGTTTAAACAGGGCCTATGGCTACACCTTC